This record covers a single TCR beta chain. Measured with immunoSEQ multiplex PCR; TCRdb has only the in-frame clones, and not every one. The data contain under 150,000 clones, approximately 96% of them singletons. The sample originates from a study of T cell changes during pregnancy in multiple sclerosis. The ends were cut back, 2 bases at V and 9 bases at J, with 26 bases in the middle. Looked up from germline, CDR1 is LGHNA and CDR2 is YNFKEQ. The CDR3 spans 18 residues. The starting material was peripheral blood, obtained after pregnancy. This rearrangement joins TRBV4-2 to TRBJ2-1, with a tentative D call TRBD2 (6 bases). The clonotype originates from a female donor with multiple sclerosis, enrolled in a pregnancy study. The CDR3 region is CASSQSPLDGSGGGEQFF. The CDR3 DNA follows: TGTGCCAGCAGCCAATCTCCCCTTGACGGTAGCGGAGGAGGTGAGCAGTTCTTC.